This T cell receptor (beta chain) was sequenced during a study of cytomegalovirus exposure and HLA in healthy donors. Study results and caveats: Certain sequence variants were highly shared and formed a cluster, and this cluster was likely a sequencing artifact. A later analysis linked a missense DCLRE1C variant to TCR beta V- and J-gene trimming. As confirmed in vitro, a few CMV-associated chains were specific for CMV antigens.

60 Vbeta and 13 Jbeta primers were used in PCR. Sequencing used immunoSEQ multiplex PCR; TCRdb keeps in-frame clones, though not all of them. The profile covers 100,000 to 150,000 clones, with 65% to 80% appearing a single time and approximately 13% taken by the ten largest. In regard to this clone: Its specificity is not known.

Those who donated were healthy bone marrow donors. The sample consisted of PBMCs. The TCR comes from a woman in her fifties or sixties in good health and CMV-seropositive.

CDR3 DNA: TGTGCCAGCAGTTTGGGGGGGCCTGGAAACACCATATATTTT. This encodes CASSLGGPGNTIYF. This chain links TRBV27 with TRBJ1-3; a weak D match, TRBD1 (6 bases). V was pared by 3 bases and J by 2 bases, with 8 bases between. CDR1 MNHEY and CDR2 SMNVEV come from the germline V gene (reference sequence). This CDR3 has 14 amino acids.